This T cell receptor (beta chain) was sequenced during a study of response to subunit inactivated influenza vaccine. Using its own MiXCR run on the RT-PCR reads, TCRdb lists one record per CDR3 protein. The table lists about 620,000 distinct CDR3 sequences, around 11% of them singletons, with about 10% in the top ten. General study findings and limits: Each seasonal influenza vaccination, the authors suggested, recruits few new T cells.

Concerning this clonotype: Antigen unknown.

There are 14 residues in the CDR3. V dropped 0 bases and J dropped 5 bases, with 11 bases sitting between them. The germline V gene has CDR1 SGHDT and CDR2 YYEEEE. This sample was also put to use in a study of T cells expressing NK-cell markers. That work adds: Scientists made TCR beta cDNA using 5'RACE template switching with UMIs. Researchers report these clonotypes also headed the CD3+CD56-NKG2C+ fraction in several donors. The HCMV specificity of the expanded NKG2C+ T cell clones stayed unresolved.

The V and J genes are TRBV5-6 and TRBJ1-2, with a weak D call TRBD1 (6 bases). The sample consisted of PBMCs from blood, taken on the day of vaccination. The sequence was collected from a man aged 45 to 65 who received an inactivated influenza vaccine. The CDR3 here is CASSLGQVLYGYTF. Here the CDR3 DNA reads TGTGCCAGCAGCTTGGGACAGGTGCTATATGGCTACACCTTC.